Below, 21 T cell receptor beta chains from the same sample are listed, as sequenced in a study of CD8+ T cells in alopecia areata. The treatment: oral pan-JAK inhibitor, 5-10 mg twice daily. Sequencing relied on a cDNA template that was reverse transcribed from extracted RNA. Profiling relied on immunoSEQ multiplex PCR, and the TCRdb table lists in-frame clones only, not all of them. The table shows around 200,000 clones, with approximately 53% occurring only once. This specimen consisted of CD8+ T cells sorted from blood, obtained at week 24, from a patient treated with tofacitinib. The origin of the receptors is a human donor with alopecia areata.

The gene calls are TRBV2 and TRBJ2-3; D call uncertain. This CDR3 is 18 amino acids long. Trimming left V 4 bases short and J 2 bases short, with 22 bases between. Germline V gene lookup returns CDR1 SNHLY and CDR2 FYNNEI. The CDR3 is CASSGTRSRFSHTDTQYF. CDR3 nucleotide sequence: TGTGCCAGCAGTGGAACCCGTAGTCGCTTTAGTCACACAGATACGCAGTATTTT.

The chain joins TRBV6-5 to TRBJ2-2, with TRBD1 as a possible D gene (5 bases). V lost 9 bases and J lost 7, with 15 bases in between. Germline V gives CDR1 MNHEY, CDR2 SVGAGI. This CDR3 comprises 13 residues. The CDR3 DNA is TGTGCCAGTCAGCAAGGGGAAGGCGGGGAGCTGTTTTTT. As protein: CASQQGEGGELFF.

This sequence joins TRBV11-2 and TRBJ1-4; D not certain. This CDR3 contains 15 residues. V was pared by 4 bases and J by 8 bases, with 17 bases between. Germline-derived CDR1 and CDR2 are SGHAT and FQNNGV. For the CDR3, the DNA is TGTGCCAGCAGCTCCGGACCCCCCCGTGGGGAAAAACTGTTTTTT. It encodes CASSSGPPRGEKLFF. Based on the CDR3 plus reference TRBV11-2 and TRBJ1-4, the full variable domain is EAGVAQSPRYKIIEKRQSVAFWCNPISGHATLYWYQQILGQGPKLLIQFQNNGVVDDSQLPKDRFSAERLKGVDSTLKIQPAKLEDSAVYLCASSSGPPRGEKLFFGSGTQLSVL.

This clone was seen only a few times. The chain is built from TRBV9 and TRBJ2-7; 10 bases agree with TRBD1. Germline V gives CDR1 SGDLS, CDR2 YYNGEE. With 5 bases clipped from V and 5 bases from J, the junction kept 13 bases outside the gene matches. CDR3 length: 16 amino acids. The CDR3 reads CASSPSTGTGDNEQYF. The CDR3 coding sequence is TGTGCCAGCAGTCCCAGCACCGGGACAGGGGACAACGAGCAGTACTTC. Together with reference TRBV9 and TRBJ2-7, the CDR3 gives the full variable domain: DSGVTQTPKHLITATGQRVTLRCSPRSGDLSVYWYQQSLDQGLQFLIQYYNGEERAKGNILERFSAQQFPDLHSELNLSSLELGDSALYFCASSPSTGTGDNEQYFGPGTRLTVT.

This clone was counted only a few times. It may be a read error: a sequence one base away is much more abundant. Distinct nucleotide sequences in the sample also encode this CDR3. The chain combines TRBV13 with TRBJ2-2, with D hard to call. The CDR3 loop spans 12 amino acids. CDR1 and CDR2 from the germline V gene are PRHDT and FYEKMQ (reference sequence). Between the trimmed V and J ends, which lost 0 bases and 5 bases, there was a span of 1 base. The DNA for the CDR3 is TGTGCCAGCAGCTTAGGTACCGGGGAGCTGTTTTTT. Translated, it gives CASSLGTGELFF.

The V and J genes are TRBV25-1 and TRBJ1-2; D gene uncertain. This CDR3 is 13 amino acids long. Germline CDR1 and CDR2: MGHDK and SYGVNS. Deletions cut 1 base from V and 4 bases from J, with 7 bases between. CDR3 sequence: CASSESNIYGYTF. The DNA for the CDR3 is TGTGCCAGCAGTGAATCAAACATCTATGGCTACACCTTC.

The rearrangement links TRBV27 to TRBJ1-2, with D maybe TRBD1 (6 bases). The germline gives CDR1 MNHEY, CDR2 SMNVEV (reference sequence). V lost 8 bases to trimming and J lost 2 bases, with 18 bases between them. The CDR3 sequence is 15 residues long. CDR3 sequence reads: CASFTSTGPNYGYTF. The CDR3 coding sequence is TGTGCCAGCTTCACCTCGACAGGACCGAACTATGGCTACACCTTC.

This clone was detected only a few times. The chain links TRBV10-2 to TRBJ2-3; 9 bases agree with TRBD2. Germline V CDR1 and CDR2: WSHSY, SAAADI. The CDR3 has 16 amino acids. V lost 6 bases, J lost 2 bases, and 9 bases stayed unmatched. The CDR3 nucleotides are TGCGCCAGCAGGGGGGCTCTAGCGGGGACCACAGATACGCAGTATTTT. Translating gives CASRGALAGTTDTQYF.

The chain uses TRBV13 and TRBJ1-1; a possible D gene is TRBD1 (5 bases). This CDR3 is built from 13 residues. Looked up from germline, CDR1 is PRHDT and CDR2 is FYEKMQ (reference sequence). Trimming shortened V by 2 bases and J by 3 bases, and 7 bases separated the two germline ends. CDR3 nucleotides: TGTGCCAGCAGCTTATCCAGGGACACTGAAGCTTTCTTT. Its protein is CASSLSRDTEAFF.

The chain is built from TRBV19 and TRBJ2-7, with 7 nucleotides matching TRBD1. The germline V gene encodes CDR1 LNHDA and CDR2 SQIVND (reference sequence). The CDR3 runs to 14 residues. After removal of 5 bases from V and 3 bases from J, the junction contained 7 bases not matched to a gene. The CDR3 loop reads CASSVGQESYEQYF. DNA of the CDR3: TGTGCCAGTAGTGTTGGACAGGAAAGCTACGAGCAGTACTTC.

The rearrangement joins TRBV11-2 to TRBJ1-4; D unclear. Looked up from germline, CDR1 is SGHAT and CDR2 is FQNNGV. The V end was cut by 3 bases, the J end by 8 bases, with 25 bases between. This CDR3 is built from 18 residues. CDR3 region: CASSFRTLRAPTGEKLFF. CDR3 nucleotide sequence: TGTGCCAGCAGCTTTAGAACACTCCGGGCCCCCACGGGGGAAAAACTGTTTTTT.

The chain has TRBV7-6 and TRBJ2-5; D remains unclear. Trimming took 5 bases from V and 2 from J, leaving 15 bases between them. This CDR3 comprises 15 residues. Germline-derived CDR1 and CDR2 are SGHVS and FNYEAQ. The CDR3 spells CASSLRQAPQETQYF. DNA for the CDR3: TGTGCCAGCAGCCTACGTCAGGCACCACAAGAGACCCAGTACTTC.

The V call is TRBV10-3, the J call TRBJ1-2; D unresolved. V dropped 3 bases and J dropped 8 bases, with 10 bases sitting between them. Germline lookup yields CDR1 ENHRY and CDR2 SYGVKD. The CDR3 length is 12 residues. This CDR3 is CAISDSSLGYTF. CDR3 DNA sequence: TGTGCCATCAGTGACTCCAGCTTAGGCTACACCTTC.

This clone occurred once. The chain uses TRBV5-1 and TRBJ1-1, with 7 positions matching TRBD1. Germline CDR1 is SGHRS and CDR2 is YFSETQ. V dropped 1 base and J dropped 5; count of bases not matched to a gene: 17. This CDR3 spans 18 amino acids. This chain's CDR3 is CASSLRPTLPGQRTEAFF. The CDR3 DNA follows: TGCGCCAGCAGCTTGCGACCAACATTACCGGGACAGAGGACTGAAGCTTTCTTT.

The chain is built from TRBV30 and TRBJ1-5; D remains unclear. Trimming shortened V by 1 base and J by 3 bases, and 7 bases separated the two germline ends. This CDR3 is built from 13 residues. CDR1 GTSNPN and CDR2 SVGIG come from the germline V gene (reference sequence). The DNA of the CDR3 is TGTGCCTGGAGTGACGGCCTCAATCAGCCCCAGCATTTT. This translates into CAWSDGLNQPQHF.

This chain connects TRBV4-3 to TRBJ1-5; D is perhaps TRBD1 (6 bases). The germline gives CDR1 LGHNA, CDR2 YSLEER. Trimming stripped 0 bases from V and 5 bases from J, with 11 bases between. This CDR3 comprises 15 residues. The CDR3 bases are TGCGCCAGCAGCCAAGATCTGGGGACATATCAGCCCCAGCATTTT. Translation gives CASSQDLGTYQPQHF.

This clone has only a few counts. J is TRBJ2-7 and V is TRBV29-1; D may correspond to TRBD1 or TRBD2 (5 bases each). Germline V gene data show CDR1 as SQVTM and CDR2 as ANQGSEA. Trimming removed 6 bases from V and 1 base from J, with 10 bases in between. The CDR3 has 12 amino acids. This CDR3 is CSVRGESYEQYF. CDR3 DNA: TGCAGCGTACGAGGGGAATCCTACGAGCAGTACTTC.

The DNA for the CDR3 is TGTGCCAGCAGTTTACAGGGTCCCTCTGGCTACACCTTC. Its protein is CASSLQGPSGYTF. The chain uses TRBV6-6 and TRBJ1-2; D perhaps matches TRBD1 (6 bases). This CDR3 spans 13 amino acids. Per the germline V gene, CDR1 is MNHNY and CDR2 is SVGAGI (reference sequence). Between the trimmed V and J ends, which lost 4 bases and 7 bases, there was a span of 13 bases.

This CDR3 reads CASSVNSDQPQHF. In DNA form, the CDR3 reads TGCGCCAGCAGCGTTAACAGCGATCAGCCCCAGCATTTT. The J gene is TRBJ1-5, the V gene TRBV10-2; no clear D gene. With 6 bases removed from V and 5 bases from J, the gap between germline ends came to 11 bases. This CDR3 is built from 13 residues. CDR1 is WSHSY, CDR2 SAAADI, per germline.

The V gene is TRBV19, the J gene TRBJ1-1; D gene ambiguous. Trimming shortened V by 5 bases and J by 5 bases, and 9 bases separated the two germline ends. This CDR3 has 12 residues. Germline lookup yields CDR1 LNHDA and CDR2 SQIVND (reference sequence). CDR3 protein: CASSVSTTEAFF. As DNA, the CDR3 is TGTGCCAGTAGTGTGTCCACTACTGAAGCTTTCTTT.

The chain joins TRBV25-1 to TRBJ2-7; the D gene is possibly TRBD1 (5 bases). Trimming left V 6 bases short and J 2 bases short, with 11 bases between. The CDR3 covers 13 residues. Germline V gene data show CDR1 as MGHDK and CDR2 as SYGVNS. CDR3 region: CASRGPEPYEQYF. The CDR3 DNA reads as TGTGCCAGCAGGGGGCCAGAGCCCTACGAGCAGTACTTC.